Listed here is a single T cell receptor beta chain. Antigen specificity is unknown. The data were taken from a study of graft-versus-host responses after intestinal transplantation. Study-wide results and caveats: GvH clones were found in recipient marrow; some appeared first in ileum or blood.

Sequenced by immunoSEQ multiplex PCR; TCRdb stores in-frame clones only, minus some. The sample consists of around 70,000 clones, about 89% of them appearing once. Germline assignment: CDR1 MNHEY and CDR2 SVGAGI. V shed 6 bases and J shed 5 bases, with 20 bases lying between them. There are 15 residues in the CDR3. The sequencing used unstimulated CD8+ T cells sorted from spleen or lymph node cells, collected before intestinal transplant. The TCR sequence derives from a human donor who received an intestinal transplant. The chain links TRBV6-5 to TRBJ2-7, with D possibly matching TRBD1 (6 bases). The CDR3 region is CASRANRDYEDEQYF. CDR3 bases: TGTGCCAGCAGGGCGAACAGGGATTATGAGGACGAGCAGTACTTC.